This passage covers 27 T cell receptor beta chains from one sample sequenced in a study of Ad26.COV2.S vaccination and SARS-CoV-2 variants. The repertoire was sequenced with immunoSEQ multiplex PCR; TCRdb's copy has only in-frame clones and lacks some. The sample has hundreds of thousands of clones; about 89% are singletons. Specified treatment: over 15 received Ad26.COV2.S at low or high dose, single or two shots; roughly 5 received placebo; per-sample allocation not given. It was on day 63 after the first vaccine or placebo injection that samples were taken. The sequenced sample was peripheral blood, obtained in a trial of Ad26.COV2.S vaccine versus placebo. Receptors originate from a person between 18 and 65 years old who received the Ad26.COV2.S COVID-19 vaccine or a placebo.

This chain links TRBV18 with TRBJ1-4; D gene uncertain. Germline values: CDR1 KGHSH, CDR2 LQKENI. V lost 6 bases, J lost 6 bases, and 11 bases lay in between. The CDR3 spans 13 residues. The CDR3 is CASSRDQDEKLFF. In DNA form, the CDR3 reads TGTGCCAGCTCTCGAGACCAGGATGAAAAACTGTTTTTT.

This chain joins TRBV15 and TRBJ1-5, with D unclear. This CDR3 has 17 residues. V lost 0 bases to trimming and J lost 2 bases, with 14 bases between them. Germline V CDR1 and CDR2: LNHNV, YYDKDF (reference sequence). This chain's CDR3 is CATSREWVTGGNQPQHF. The DNA of the CDR3 is TGTGCCACCAGCAGAGAATGGGTCACTGGGGGCAATCAGCCCCAGCATTTT.

The V gene is TRBV30, the J gene TRBJ1-3; 7 bases align to TRBD1. In germline, CDR1 is GTSNPN, CDR2 SVGIG (reference sequence). The CDR3 is 14 residues long. Unmatched junction bases numbered 3, after V lost 2 bases and J lost 2 bases. The CDR3 DNA reads TGTGCCTGGAGTACAGGGGCAACTGGAAACACCATATATTTT. This sequence encodes CAWSTGATGNTIYF.

The CDR3 nucleotides read TGTGCCAGTTTGTTTGACAATGAGCAGTTCTTC. It codes for CASLFDNEQFF. The V call is TRBV19, the J call TRBJ2-1; D uncertain. Between the trimmed V and J ends, which lost 8 bases and 5 bases, there was a span of 7 bases. Looked up from germline, CDR1 is LNHDA and CDR2 is SQIVND (reference sequence). The CDR3 is 11 residues long.

The gene calls are TRBV2 and TRBJ1-2, with 11 nucleotides matching TRBD1. This CDR3 spans 16 amino acids. Germline V lookup: CDR1 SNHLY, CDR2 FYNNEI. The ends lost 2 bases at V and 5 bases at J; junction bases unmatched: 7. This CDR3 is CASSERGTGGGYGYTF. The CDR3 DNA reads TGTGCCAGCAGTGAACGGGGGACAGGGGGAGGGTATGGCTACACCTTC.

This clone was counted once. V and J are TRBV11-2 and TRBJ1-5; D not certain. V was clipped by 2 bases and J by 4 bases, with 6 bases between them. This CDR3 has 13 amino acids. Germline CDR1 reads SGHAT; CDR2 reads FQNNGV. The CDR3 here is CASSLWVNQPQHF. The CDR3 nucleotides are TGTGCCAGCAGCTTATGGGTTAATCAGCCCCAGCATTTT. Full variable domain (outside the CDR3, taken from reference TRBV11-2 and TRBJ1-5): EAGVAQSPRYKIIEKRQSVAFWCNPISGHATLYWYQQILGQGPKLLIQFQNNGVVDDSQLPKDRFSAERLKGVDSTLKIQPAKLEDSAVYLCASSLWVNQPQHFGDGTRLSIL.

This clone was observed a single time. The chain couples TRBV15 to TRBJ2-5; 11 bases match TRBD2. The CDR3 covers 15 residues. V was clipped by 4 bases and J by 4 bases; unmatched bases: 5. Germline CDR1 LNHNV, CDR2 YYDKDF (reference sequence). As DNA, the CDR3 is TGTGCCACCAGCACTACTAGCGGGAGACGAGAGACCCAGTACTTC. The encoded protein is CATSTTSGRRETQYF.

The J gene is TRBJ2-1, the V gene TRBV7-2, with 11 nucleotides matching TRBD2. Germline CDR1 is SGHTA and CDR2 is FQGNSA. V lost 7 bases to trimming and J lost 3 bases; unmatched junction nucleotides: 2. The CDR3 is 14 residues long. CDR3 residues: CASTLAGGYNEQFF. The CDR3 DNA reads TGTGCCAGCACCCTAGCGGGAGGCTACAATGAGCAGTTCTTC.

The sample holds one count of this clone. The chain uses TRBV3-1 (or the pseudogene TRBV3-2) and TRBJ2-1; 11 nucleotides match TRBD2. The CDR3 runs to 18 residues. The trim removed 2 bases at V and 2 bases at J, leaving 8 bases unmatched. CDR1 and CDR2 from the germline V gene are LGHDT and YNNKEL (reference sequence). The CDR3 spells CASSQLSLAGGPYNEQFF. DNA of the CDR3: TGTGCCAGCAGCCAACTGTCGCTAGCGGGGGGCCCCTACAATGAGCAGTTCTTC.

The V gene is TRBV2, the J gene TRBJ2-7, with D perhaps given as TRBD1 or TRBD2 (5 bases each). The CDR3 loop spans 13 amino acids. The V end lost 9 bases, the J end lost 5 bases, and 17 bases lay between the germline ends. CDR1 and CDR2 from the germline V gene are SNHLY and FYNNEI. CDR3 in DNA: TGTGCCAGTACGGGGCCCCTAGTCGACGAGCAGTACTTC. Encoded protein: CASTGPLVDEQYF.

The gene calls are TRBV9 and TRBJ1-6; D remains unclear. The CDR3 is 16 residues long. Between the trimmed V and J ends, which lost 0 bases and 11 bases, there was a span of 18 bases. Germline CDR1 SGDLS, CDR2 YYNGEE. CDR3 amino acids: CASSVAGPTVGAPLHF. CDR3 coding DNA: TGTGCCAGCAGCGTAGCTGGGCCTACCGTTGGGGCACCCCTCCACTTT.

The chain carries TRBV2 and TRBJ1-5; D is undetermined. The CDR3 sequence is 14 residues long. CDR1 and CDR2 (germline): SNHLY, FYNNEI. V was shortened by 1 base and J by 5 bases, with 9 bases between the two germline ends. The CDR3 DNA sequence: TGTGCCAGCAGTGAAGTAACAGCTTATCAGCCCCAGCATTTT. It specifies CASSEVTAYQPQHF. The full variable domain, with the rest looked up from reference TRBV2 and TRBJ1-5, is EPEVTQTPSHQVTQMGQEVILRCVPISNHLYFYWYRQILGQKVEFLVSFYNNEISEKSEIFDDQFSVERPDGSNFTLKIRSTKLEDSAMYFCASSEVTAYQPQHFGDGTRLSIL.

The V and J genes are TRBV15 and TRBJ2-7; possible D gene TRBD1, 6 bases. V dropped 0 bases and J dropped 2 bases, with 8 bases sitting between them. This CDR3 has 14 amino acids. The germline gives CDR1 LNHNV, CDR2 YYDKDF (reference sequence). The DNA of the CDR3 is TGTGCCACCAGCAGAGACAGGGGAACCTACGAGCAGTACTTC. Translated: CATSRDRGTYEQYF.

V is TRBV2 and J is TRBJ1-2; D possibly corresponds to TRBD1 (5 bases). The V end lost 1 base, the J end lost 8 bases, and 11 bases lay between the germline ends. CDR1 is SNHLY and CDR2 is FYNNEI in the germline V gene. This CDR3 contains 13 residues. DNA of the CDR3: TGTGCCAGCAGTGAAGGGGGGTTCGGCGGCTACACCTTC. Translation gives CASSEGGFGGYTF.

V usage is TRBV6-6 and J usage is TRBJ2-1; weak D call: TRBD1 (5 bases). The CDR3 is made up of 13 amino acids. Germline V gene sequence: CDR1 MNHNY, CDR2 SVGAGI (reference sequence). V was cut by 7 bases and J by 0 bases, with 7 bases left in between. CDR3 loop: CASKGSSYNEQFF. CDR3 in DNA: TGTGCCAGCAAGGGGTCCTCCTACAATGAGCAGTTCTTC.

The chain uses TRBV6-6 and TRBJ1-2; 10 bases are a match to TRBD1. Trimming cost V 5 bases and J 2 bases; bases outside gene matches: 11. The germline gives CDR1 MNHNY, CDR2 SVGAGI (reference sequence). The CDR3 runs 17 residues. The CDR3 reads CASSRYGTGASNYGYTF. The CDR3 DNA is TGTGCCAGCAGTCGTTACGGGACAGGGGCTTCCAACTATGGCTACACCTTC.

V usage is TRBV11-2 and J usage is TRBJ1-6; 9 nucleotides line up with TRBD1. Germline CDR1 and CDR2: SGHAT and FQNNGV. The CDR3 length is 15 residues. J was trimmed by 9 bases and V by 5 bases; bases with no gene match: 8. This CDR3 is CASSTDRGNTSPLHF. The CDR3 DNA follows: TGTGCCAGCAGCACGGACAGGGGAAACACTTCACCCCTCCACTTT.

This chain links TRBV20-1 with TRBJ2-7; D is perhaps TRBD1 (5 bases). V gave up 3 bases and J gave up 3 bases, with 12 bases separating them. CDR1 and CDR2 (germline): DFQATT, SNEGSKA (reference sequence). This CDR3 contains 13 residues. In nucleotides, the CDR3 is TGCAGTGCTAGTGCCCGACAGAACTACGAGCAGTACTTC. This encodes CSASARQNYEQYF.

The chain is built from TRBV7-6 and TRBJ2-1; TRBD2 matches 12 bases. The CDR3 loop spans 18 amino acids. With V trimmed by 1 base and J by 3 bases, 7 bases remained unmatched. The germline gives CDR1 SGHVS, CDR2 FNYEAQ. The CDR3 DNA sequence: TGTGCCAGCAGCTTAGTAGGAGGACTAGCGGGAAACTACAATGAGCAGTTCTTC. Translating gives CASSLVGGLAGNYNEQFF.

The CDR3 loop reads CASSSTGGWGTEAFF. As DNA, the CDR3 is TGTGCCAGCAGCTCGACAGGGGGCTGGGGGACTGAAGCTTTCTTT. This chain connects TRBV7-9 to TRBJ1-1; 10 bases map to TRBD1. This CDR3 has 15 residues. J was trimmed by 5 bases and V by 4 bases; bases with no gene match: 7. The germline V gene has CDR1 SEHNR and CDR2 FQNEAQ (reference sequence).

J is TRBJ1-4 and V is TRBV1. TRBV1 is given as a pseudogene. This CDR3 contains 13 residues. CDR3 bases: TGCACCAGCAGCCCCCCGGTGGAGGAAAAACTGTTTTTT. Its protein is CTSSPPVEEKLFF.

The gene calls are TRBV7-9 and TRBJ2-5; 8 nucleotides match TRBD1. The germline V gene has CDR1 SEHNR and CDR2 FQNEAQ (reference sequence). Trimming took 0 bases from V and 6 from J; bases not matched to a gene: 9. The CDR3 length is 16 residues. The CDR3 here is CASSLAQSGGKKTQYF. In DNA, the CDR3 is TGTGCCAGCAGCTTAGCGCAGTCAGGGGGCAAAAAGACCCAGTACTTC.

The rearrangement links TRBV10-3 to TRBJ2-5; D is unclear. The CDR3 totals 13 residues. Trimming removed 3 bases at V and 5 bases at J, with 10 bases between. Germline values: CDR1 ENHRY, CDR2 SYGVKD. The CDR3 is CAISDRVIETQYF. CDR3 DNA: TGTGCCATCAGTGATCGGGTGATTGAGACCCAGTACTTC.

The rearrangement joins TRBV5-6 to TRBJ2-2, with D perhaps matching TRBD2 (5 bases). Trimming shortened V by 4 bases and J by 8 bases, and 9 bases separated the two germline ends. This CDR3 is built from 12 residues. The germline V gene encodes CDR1 SGHDT and CDR2 YYEEEE. CDR3 sequence: CASSHRGGELFF. CDR3 in DNA: TGTGCCAGCAGCCACAGAGGGGGGGAGCTGTTTTTT.

DNA for the CDR3: TGCAGCGTTGAACTAGCGGGGAACTACGAGCAGTACTTC. It encodes CSVELAGNYEQYF. J is TRBJ2-7 and V is TRBV29-1; 9 positions agree with TRBD2. Germline V CDR1 and CDR2: SQVTM, ANQGSEA. The CDR3 covers 13 residues. With 2 bases clipped from V and 3 bases from J, the junction kept 2 bases outside the gene matches.

The table lists this clone with a count of one. The rearrangement joins TRBV6-5 to TRBJ1-5; D unclear. Germline V gene data show CDR1 as MNHEY and CDR2 as SVGAGI. V dropped 8 bases and J dropped 0 bases, with 8 bases sitting between them. The CDR3 spans 13 residues. Written as DNA, the CDR3 is TGTGCCAGCGGCGGCAGTAGCAATCAGCCCCAGCATTTT. It encodes CASGGSSNQPQHF.

This sequence joins TRBV7-2 and TRBJ2-2; TRBD2 is a possible D gene (5 bases). The germline V and J ends were trimmed by 0 bases and 1 base, with 9 bases remaining between them. Germline V gene lookup returns CDR1 SGHTA and CDR2 FQGNSA. This CDR3 comprises 16 residues. In DNA form, the CDR3 reads TGTGCCAGCAGCTTAGCACTAGTGTGGAACACCGGGGAGCTGTTTTTT. Protein: CASSLALVWNTGELFF.